These T cell receptor beta chains were read from a single sample in a study of identical twins. From the 5' RACE reads, TCRdb called clonotypes with MiXCR, one entry per CDR3 protein. The sample includes 690,000 or so distinct CDR3 sequences, 8.5% to 9.5% of them seen just once. This sample was also put to use in a study of yellow fever vaccine responses in identical twins.

Sequenced input: PBMCs. These receptors all stem from a woman under 30 in good health. Both conserved end residues are part of each CDR3. A D gene is named only where the DNA matches it firmly. Not all rows give a size; the values are once, few, many and, for expanded clones, a class.

-,TRBV28,TRBJ2-7,few,TGTGCCAGCAGTTTACGCACTCCCTCCTACGAGCAGTACTTC,CASSLRTPSYEQYF
-,TRBV6-2/TRBV6-3,TRBJ2-1,-,TGTGCCAGCAGCAACGACAGAAATGAGCAGTTCTTC,CASSNDRNEQFF
TRBD1,TRBV29-1,TRBJ2-2,-,TGCAGCGTTGAGCAGGGGGCGCCCACCGGGGAGCTGTTTTTT,CSVEQGAPTGELFF
-,TRBV5-1,TRBJ2-2,-,TGCGCCAGCAGCTTGGGTTCGTCCTACCCCCTGGGGGAGCTGTTTTTT,CASSLGSSYPLGELFF
-,TRBV28,TRBJ2-7,few,TGTGCCAGCAGTCCCCAGGGGAAACTATCCTACGAGCAGTACTTC,CASSPQGKLSYEQYF
-,TRBV4-2,TRBJ1-1,few,TGTGCCAGCAGCCAAGATGGCACAGACCTAAACACTGAAGCTTTCTTT,CASSQDGTDLNTEAFF
TRBD1,TRBV10-3,TRBJ1-1,few,TGTGCCATCAGCGGGGACAGACTAATGAACACTGAAGCTTTCTTT,CAISGDRLMNTEAFF
TRBD2,TRBV5-1,TRBJ2-3,once,TGCGCCAGCAGCTTAATTGCGGGACTAGCTACAGATACGCAGTATTTT,CASSLIAGLATDTQYF
-,TRBV28,TRBJ2-1,-,TGTGCCAGCAAAAGAGTTTACAATGAGCAGTTCTTC,CASKRVYNEQFF
-,TRBV7-9,TRBJ2-5,many,TGTGCCAGCAGCTCCCGCTCAGGGATCCAAGAGACCCAGTACTTC,CASSSRSGIQETQYF
TRBD2,TRBV4-2,TRBJ2-3,few,TGTGCCAGCAGCCAAGGAGCGGGAGGGCCCTCCGGAGATACGCAGTATTTT,CASSQGAGGPSGDTQYF
TRBD1,TRBV12-3/TRBV12-4,TRBJ2-7,many,TGTGCCAGCGGGACAGGGGGCTACGAGCAGTACTTC,CASGTGGYEQYF
TRBD2,TRBV7-2,TRBJ2-4,-,TGTGCCAGCAGCTTAGGGGAGGGAGGGTCCGGAAACATTCAGTACTTC,CASSLGEGGSGNIQYF
TRBD1,TRBV7-9,TRBJ1-1,few,TGTGCCAGCAGCAGATGGGCAGGGGGACCGGGCACTGAAGCTTTCTTT,CASSRWAGGPGTEAFF
-,TRBV7-6,TRBJ1-4,many,TGTGCCAGCAGCCCAAATAGGGGCGAAAAACTGTTTTTT,CASSPNRGEKLFF
-,TRBV5-1,TRBJ2-1,-,TGCGCCAGCAGCTTGGGAACGGTTTCCGGTGAGCAGTTCTTC,CASSLGTVSGEQFF
-,TRBV6-2/TRBV6-3,TRBJ1-4,-,TGTGCCAGCAGCGGACAGAGAGGTGAAAAACTGTTTTTT,CASSGQRGEKLFF
TRBD2,TRBV6-2/TRBV6-3,TRBJ2-2,-,TGTGCCAGCAGGCAACTAGCGAGGAGGGCGAACACCGGGGAGCTGTTTTTT,CASRQLARRANTGELFF
-,TRBV5-1,TRBJ1-1,few,TGCGCCAGCAGGGACAGTTATGAAGCTTTCTTT,CASRDSYEAFF
-,TRBV15,TRBJ2-7,-,TGTGCCACCAGCAAGGGGCAGTCGGGCTACGAGCAGTACTTC,CATSKGQSGYEQYF
-,TRBV3-1,TRBJ2-1,-,TGTGCCAGCTCCAAGCAGGGCCCCGGGACAAGCGGGAACAATGAGCAGTTCTTC,CASSKQGPGTSGNNEQFF
-,TRBV12-3/TRBV12-4,TRBJ1-1,-,TGTGCCAGCAGTTTCGCACAAAACACTGAAGCTTTCTTT,CASSFAQNTEAFF
-,TRBV9,TRBJ2-1,many,TGTGCCAGCAGCCTTCACGAACAACCATATTTCCAGCAATACAATGAGCAGTTCTTC,CASSLHEQPYFQQYNEQFF
-,TRBV30,TRBJ2-7,few,TGTGCCTGGTGGGAAGGTATCATCAGTTGCGAGCAGTACTTC,CAWWEGIISCEQYF
TRBD1,TRBV5-1,TRBJ1-2,few,TGCGCCAGCAGCCGGGACAGGAAGGCTTTTGGCTACACCTTC,CASSRDRKAFGYTF
-,TRBV5-1,TRBJ2-2,few,TGCGCCAGCAGACTGGGGGCCGGATGGGCCGGGGAGCTGTTTTTT,CASRLGAGWAGELFF
-,TRBV20-1,TRBJ1-5,many,TGCAGTGCTAGAACAGGGTACAATCAGCCCCAGCATTTT,CSARTGYNQPQHF
TRBD1,TRBV20-1,TRBJ2-7,few,TGCAGTGCTAGAGACAGGACAGGGCTCTCCTACGAGCAGTACTTC,CSARDRTGLSYEQYF
TRBD2,TRBV12-3/TRBV12-4,TRBJ2-7,few,TGTGCCAGCAGTTCAGAGACCGGGACTAGCGGGGTAATCTACGAGCAGTACTTC,CASSSETGTSGVIYEQYF